This TCR beta chain was found in a study of cytomegalovirus exposure and HLA in healthy donors. At the level of the study: Approximately 190 million T cells yielded 90 million to 130 million unique TCR beta sequences in earlier analysis. Study-wide results and caveats: Across donors, presence/absence analyses took sequencing depth to be roughly uniform. Many donors shared some public TCRs, even though most TCR sequences were rare.

V gave up 4 bases and J gave up 0 bases, with 11 bases separating them. Germline V lookup: CDR1 SGDLS, CDR2 YYNGEE. There are 16 residues in the CDR3. At the time of sampling, donors were nominally healthy, though unrecorded immune exposures were likely. The PCR had 60 Vbeta and 13 Jbeta primers. Sequenced by immunoSEQ multiplex PCR; TCRdb stores in-frame clones only, minus some. The sample lists approximately 97,000 clones, about 81% occurring once. Only a few counts were recorded for this clone. Its matching antigen is unknown. Sequencing was performed on PBMCs. V usage is TRBV9 and J usage is TRBJ2-6; D is unresolved. The receptor was derived from a woman in her thirties or forties in good health and CMV-seropositive. The chain's CDR3 is CASSPRVISGANVLTF. The DNA for the CDR3 is TGTGCCAGCAGCCCTAGAGTGATCTCTGGGGCCAACGTCCTGACTTTC.